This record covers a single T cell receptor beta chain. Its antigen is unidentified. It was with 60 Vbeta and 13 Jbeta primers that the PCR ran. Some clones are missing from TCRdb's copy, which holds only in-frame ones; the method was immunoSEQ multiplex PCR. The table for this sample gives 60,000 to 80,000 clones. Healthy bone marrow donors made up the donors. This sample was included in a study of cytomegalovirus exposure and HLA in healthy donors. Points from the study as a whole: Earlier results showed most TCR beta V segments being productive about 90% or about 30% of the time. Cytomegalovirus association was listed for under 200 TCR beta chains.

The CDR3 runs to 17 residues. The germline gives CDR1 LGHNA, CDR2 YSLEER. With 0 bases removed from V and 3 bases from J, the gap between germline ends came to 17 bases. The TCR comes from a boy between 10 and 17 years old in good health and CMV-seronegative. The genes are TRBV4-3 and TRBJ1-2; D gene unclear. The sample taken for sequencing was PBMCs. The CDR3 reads CASSQESPALSYYGYTF. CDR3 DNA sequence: TGCGCCAGCAGCCAAGAATCGCCAGCCCTTAGCTACTATGGCTACACCTTC.